This paragraph reports one T cell receptor (beta chain). Symptom resolution, clearance, or two negative PCRs marked donors in Cohort 3 as recovered. The record originates from a study of blood T cell repertoires in COVID-19. Study overall: The United States, Italy and Spain were the sources of the acute and convalescent COVID-19 samples. Sources were T cells, B-cell-depleted T cells, or PBMCs; the material itself was cDNA or gDNA.

Here immunoSEQ multiplex PCR was the method, and the copy in TCRdb shows in-frame clones only, minus some. Among 110,000 to 150,000 clones listed, about 85% were seen once. Trimming removed 8 bases from V and 5 bases from J; junction bases left unmatched: 7. Germline V gene sequence: CDR1 SNHLY, CDR2 FYNNEI. This CDR3 region has 13 residues. What was sequenced was PBMCs or T cells enriched from blood (not recorded which). The TCR sequence derives from a woman aged 40 to 55 who had recovered from COVID-19. The chain uses TRBV2 and TRBJ1-2, with 8 bases aligning to TRBD1. The CDR3, as DNA: TGTGCCAGCGGGGAGGACAGGGCGTATGGCTACACCTTC. This translates into CASGEDRAYGYTF. Looking up the rest from reference TRBV2 and TRBJ1-2 gives the full variable domain: EPEVTQTPSHQVTQMGQEVILRCVPISNHLYFYWYRQILGQKVEFLVSFYNNEISEKSEIFDDQFSVERPDGSNFTLKIRSTKLEDSAMYFCASGEDRAYGYTFGSGTRLTVV.